This TCR beta chain was found in a study of cytomegalovirus exposure and HLA in healthy donors. The study, taken as a whole, reports: Certain sequence variants were highly shared and formed a cluster, and this cluster was likely a sequencing artifact. Most of the TCR beta V segments (in an earlier analysis) were productive either about 87% or about 30% of the time. In a later analysis, an Asian-associated ancestry cluster reportedly showed fewer N-insertions than the approximately 660-donor mean.

On this clone: Its antigen is unidentified.

The V end lost 2 bases, the J end lost 4 bases, and 8 bases lay between the germline ends. The germline gives CDR1 ENHRY, CDR2 SYGVKD. The CDR3 totals 13 residues. The PCR ran on 60 Vbeta and 13 Jbeta primers. Here immunoSEQ multiplex PCR was the method, and the copy in TCRdb shows in-frame clones only, minus some. The table lists about 170,000 clones, roughly 80% of them singletons. The chain joins TRBV10-3 to TRBJ1-1; D not resolved. The TCR comes from a male donor in good health and CMV-seronegative. Sequencing input: PBMCs. Written as DNA, the CDR3 is TGTGCCATCAGTGAGACAGTGAGCACTGAAGCTTTCTTT. This codes for CAISETVSTEAFF.